The entry below describes one T cell receptor (beta chain). These data belong to a study of shared T cell receptors in the human thymus. V shed 5 bases and J shed 0 bases, with 21 bases lying between them. The CDR3 has 17 residues. The germline CDR1 and CDR2 sequences are SQVTM and ANQGSEA. Some clones are missing from TCRdb's copy, which holds only in-frame ones; the method was immunoSEQ multiplex PCR. The sample has approximately 760,000 clones; approximately 83% are singletons. The same data also went into a second study, on human thymus T cells. That report notes: It was from resections taken during corrective heart surgery that the thymus tissue came.

V and J are TRBV29-1 and TRBJ2-3, with D perhaps matching TRBD2 (6 bases). The receptor's source is a girl less than two years old with a congenital heart defect. Source material: thymocytes. This chain's CDR3 is CSVTQGVIGLSTDTQYF. The CDR3 DNA is TGCAGCGTTACGCAAGGGGTAATCGGACTAAGCACAGATACGCAGTATTTT.